One TCR beta chain is described in this entry. Its antigen is unknown. Within one base of it there is no much larger clone, and no base qualities were kept. This sample is part of a study of radiotherapy plus CTLA-4 blockade in lung cancer (dated by TCRdb to between 2017 and 2018). General notes on the study: Among the enrolled patients, 18% had an objective response, and 31% reached disease control. The paper as a whole reports these results and caveats: The strongest predictors of response, as reported, were early dynamic changes in blood T cell clones along with a rise in serum interferon-beta after radiation. TCR clones derived from tumors expanded in peripheral blood after treatment with radiotherapy and ipilimumab.

The study evaluated CTLA-4 blockade (ipilimumab) given together with focal radiation therapy in patients who had chemo-refractory metastatic non-small-cell lung cancer. The protocol used for the library was the immunoSEQ multiplex PCR assay. Sourced from immuneACCESS, this table was stored by TCRdb with only in-frame sequences that have V and J called. A share of the clones is absent; for the studies checked, an unresolved V gene accounts for under half, and the remainder has no known explanation. The sample contains tens of thousands of clones, around 84% of them found a single time. The ten largest clones take up over 20% of the sample. The CDR3, from cysteine to phenylalanine, totals 15 residues. Only the CDR3 DNA is retained, 45 bases long and in frame from the first base. Trimming removed 4 bases from V and 4 bases from J; the gene matches leave 11 bases unexplained. The CDR1 and CDR2 encoded by the germline V gene are SGHRS and YFSETQ.

The sequence derives from a human donor with non-small cell lung cancer that progressed on radiotherapy plus ipilimumab. The rearranged segments are TRBV5-1 and TRBJ2-7, with 7 junctional bases fitting TRBD2. The sample in question was peripheral blood, obtained from a patient treated with radiotherapy plus ipilimumab. The nucleotides are TGCGCCAGCAGCCCCGTCACGGGAGGTGGGTACGAGCAGTACTTC. Its protein reads: CASSPVTGGGYEQYF.